The TCR beta chain described here comes from a study of technical replicates of blood from several donors. Sequenced by immunoSEQ multiplex PCR; TCRdb stores in-frame clones only, minus some. The sample holds 65,000 to 85,000 clones; around nine tenths are singletons and the top ten take 0.27%. The CDR3 has 15 residues. Germline assignment: CDR1 MRHNA and CDR2 SNTAGT. V lost 2 bases and J lost 1; bases outside the gene matches: 3. Material for sequencing was T cells isolated from PBMCs. The chain links TRBV6-4 to TRBJ2-3, with TRBD2 identical over 7 bases. The receptor comes from a human donor in good health. Here the CDR3 reads CASSDGAGGTDTQYF. DNA of the CDR3: TGTGCCAGCAGTGACGGCGCGGGGGGCACAGATACGCAGTATTTT.